One sample yielded the 16 T cell receptor beta chains listed below, sequenced in a study of identical twins. TCRdb called the 5' RACE reads again in MiXCR, with one record for every CDR3 protein. The table lists about 450,000 distinct CDR3 sequences, approximately 18% of them singletons, with roughly 12% in the top ten. Sequences were obtained from naive T cells sorted from blood. The receptors here all came from a man in his forties or fifties in good health.

This clonotype was observed a handful of times. The genes are TRBV29-1 and TRBJ2-5; no clear D gene. This CDR3 region has 16 residues. CDR1 SQVTM and CDR2 ANQGSEA come from the germline V gene. V lost 0 bases to trimming and J lost 5 bases, with 19 bases between them. CDR3 sequence reads: CSVEDPIRAITETQYF. The CDR3 nucleotides are TGCAGCGTTGAAGATCCCATCCGGGCCATAACGGAGACCCAGTACTTC.

Many counts were recorded for this clonotype. At one end the junction does not follow the germline gene, possibly because of a read error. This chain joins TRBV6-2 or TRBV6-3 and TRBJ2-7; D uncertain. The CDR3 consists of 12 residues. The V gene's germline CDR1 is MNHEY and CDR2 SVGEGT. This CDR3 reads CAISPSAYEQYF. In DNA form, the CDR3 reads TGTGCCATCAGTCCCAGCGCGTACGAGCAGTACTTC.

This clonotype occurred many times. The chain carries TRBV20-1 and TRBJ2-3; perhaps TRBD2 as D (5 bases). The V gene lost 3 bases and the J gene lost 7 bases, with 14 bases spanning the gap. The germline V gene has CDR1 DFQATT and CDR2 SNEGSKA (reference sequence). The CDR3 has 13 amino acids. The CDR3: CSARDGVANTQYF. CDR3 in DNA: TGCAGTGCTAGGGATGGGGTAGCGAATACGCAGTATTTT.

This clonotype was detected only a few times. This rearrangement joins TRBV20-1 to TRBJ2-3; 9 bases map to TRBD2. Germline assignment: CDR1 DFQATT and CDR2 SNEGSKA (reference sequence). J lost 5 bases, V lost 2 bases, and 5 bases had no gene match. This CDR3 is 14 amino acids long. CDR3: CSARLAGEGDTQYF. Written as DNA, the CDR3 is TGCAGTGCTAGATTAGCGGGGGAAGGAGATACGCAGTATTTT.

In this sample, this clonotype turned up once. The chain couples TRBV28 to TRBJ2-1, with D possibly matching TRBD1 (5 bases). The CDR3 is made up of 17 amino acids. V lost 5 bases, J lost 3 bases, and 20 bases lay in between. CDR1 is MDHEN, CDR2 SYDVKM, per germline. The CDR3 loop is CASSLSRVVGFYNEQFF. The CDR3 DNA follows: TGTGCCAGCAGTCTGTCCAGGGTTGTGGGGTTCTACAATGAGCAGTTCTTC.

The rearrangement uses TRBV20-1 and TRBJ2-1; TRBD2 agrees at 10 bases. This CDR3 has 13 residues. CDR1 is DFQATT and CDR2 is SNEGSKA in the germline V gene (reference sequence). The ends lost 5 bases at V and 8 bases at J; junction bases unmatched: 6. The CDR3: CSAAGGTSDEQFF. The DNA for the CDR3 is TGCAGTGCTGCGGGCGGGACTAGCGATGAGCAGTTCTTC.

This clonotype was detected many times. The chain joins TRBV12-3 or TRBV12-4 to TRBJ2-5; 8 bases agree with TRBD1. This CDR3 has 14 residues. Trimming took 3 bases from V and 5 from J; bases not matched to a gene: 5. The CDR3 DNA reads TGTGCCAGCAGTTTTCAGGGGGCCAGGGAGACCCAGTACTTC. It translates to CASSFQGARETQYF.

The table lists this clonotype with many counts. The chain uses TRBV20-1 and TRBJ2-7; 8 bases are a match to TRBD2. Per germline, CDR1 DFQATT and CDR2 SNEGSKA (reference sequence). V lost 6 bases to trimming and J lost 6 bases; unmatched junction nucleotides: 4. The length of the CDR3 is 11 residues. CDR3 protein: CSAISGIEQYF. DNA of the CDR3: TGCAGTGCGATTAGCGGGATCGAGCAGTACTTC.

This clonotype has only a few counts. The chain employs TRBV12-3 or TRBV12-4 and TRBJ2-7; TRBD2 agrees at 8 bases. Trimming at V came to 6 bases and at J to 4 bases, leaving 11 bases not matched to a gene. The CDR3 sequence is 15 residues long. The CDR3 coding sequence is TGTGCCAGCAGCCCACTAGCGGAATCTGGATACGAGCAGTACTTC. This sequence encodes CASSPLAESGYEQYF.

A note on this clonotype: A much larger clone sits a single nucleotide away, making a read error possible. The V call is TRBV9, the J call TRBJ2-3, with D perhaps TRBD1 or TRBD2 (5 bases each). The CDR3 length is 16 residues. CDR1 and CDR2 from the germline V gene are SGDLS and YYNGEE. CDR3 DNA sequence: TGTGCCAGCAGCGTAGATTTTTCGGGGTACACAGGTACGCAGTATTTT. Residues: CASSVDFSGYTGTQYF.

Ten or more counts support this clonotype. The chain uses TRBV5-1 and TRBJ2-5; D is perhaps TRBD1 (8 bases). V was clipped by 5 bases and J by 4 bases, with 15 bases between them. The CDR3 covers 14 residues. Germline loops: CDR1 SGHRS, CDR2 YFSETQ. The DNA of the CDR3 is TGCGCCAGCAGTTTACAGGGGGGGTCAGAGACCCAGTACTTC. This sequence encodes CASSLQGGSETQYF.

This clonotype was seen repeatedly, ten times or more. The rearrangement links TRBV12-3 or TRBV12-4 to TRBJ1-2; tentative D call: TRBD1 (6 bases). Trimming shortened V by 3 bases and J by 8 bases, and 13 bases separated the two germline ends. The CDR3 consists of 13 residues. The CDR3 reads CASSFTGGEGYTF. Here the CDR3 DNA reads TGTGCCAGCAGTTTCACGGGGGGCGAAGGCTACACCTTC.

The chain couples TRBV12-3 or TRBV12-4 to TRBJ2-6, with 9 positions matching TRBD1. This CDR3 spans 21 amino acids. Losses at the gene ends were 3 bases for V and 0 bases for J; bases not matched to a gene: 15. CDR3 loop: CASSFPGQGLRTLSGANVLTF. For the CDR3, the DNA is TGTGCCAGCAGTTTCCCGGGACAGGGATTAAGAACTCTCTCTGGGGCCAACGTCCTGACTTTC.

This clonotype was detected a few times. The CDR3 region has the DNA TGTGCCATCAGTGAGTCGACAGTAGGGACTGAAGCTTTCTTT. It encodes CAISESTVGTEAFF. V and J are TRBV10-3 and TRBJ1-1; perhaps TRBD1 as D (5 bases). Germline V gives CDR1 ENHRY, CDR2 SYGVKD. This CDR3 is built from 14 residues. Deletions cut 0 bases from V and 5 bases from J, with 10 bases between.

The rearrangement links TRBV12-3 or TRBV12-4 to TRBJ2-1; 7 bases map to TRBD2. CDR3 size: 16 residues. With V trimmed by 2 bases and J by 3 bases, 7 bases remained unmatched. CDR3 DNA: TGTGCCAGCAGTTTACCCGCGGGCGGGAGCTACAATGAGCAGTTCTTC. Protein product: CASSLPAGGSYNEQFF.

This clonotype was found many times. The V call is TRBV29-1, the J call TRBJ2-5; 8 positions agree with TRBD2. CDR3 size: 15 residues. V lost 5 bases, J lost 4 bases, and 12 bases stayed unmatched. CDR1 is SQVTM, CDR2 ANQGSEA, per germline. This CDR3 is CSVTSSGLFGETQYF. The CDR3 bases are TGCAGCGTTACCTCTAGCGGGCTTTTCGGAGAGACCCAGTACTTC. Full variable domain (rest looked up from reference TRBV29-1 and TRBJ2-5): SAVISQKPSRDICQRGTSLTIQCQVDSQVTMMFWYRQQPGQSLTLIATANQGSEATYESGFVIDKFPISRPNLTFSTLTVSNMSPEDSSIYLCSVTSSGLFGETQYFGPGTRLLVL.